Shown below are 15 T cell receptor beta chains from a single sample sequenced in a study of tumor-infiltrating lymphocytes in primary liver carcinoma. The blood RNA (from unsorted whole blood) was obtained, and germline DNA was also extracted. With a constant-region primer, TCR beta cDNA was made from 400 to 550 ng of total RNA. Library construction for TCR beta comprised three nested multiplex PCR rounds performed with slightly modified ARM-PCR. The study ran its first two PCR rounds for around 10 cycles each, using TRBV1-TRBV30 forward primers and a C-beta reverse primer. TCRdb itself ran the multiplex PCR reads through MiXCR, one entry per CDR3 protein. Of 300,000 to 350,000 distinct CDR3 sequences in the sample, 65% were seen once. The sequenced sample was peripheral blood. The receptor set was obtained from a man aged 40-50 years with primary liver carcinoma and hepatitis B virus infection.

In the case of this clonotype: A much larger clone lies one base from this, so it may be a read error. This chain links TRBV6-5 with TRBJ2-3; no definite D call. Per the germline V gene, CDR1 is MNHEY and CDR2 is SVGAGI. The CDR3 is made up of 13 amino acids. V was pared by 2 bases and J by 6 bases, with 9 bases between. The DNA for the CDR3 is TGTGCCAGCAGTTACCTGACCCCTGATACGCAGTATTTT. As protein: CASSYLTPDTQYF.

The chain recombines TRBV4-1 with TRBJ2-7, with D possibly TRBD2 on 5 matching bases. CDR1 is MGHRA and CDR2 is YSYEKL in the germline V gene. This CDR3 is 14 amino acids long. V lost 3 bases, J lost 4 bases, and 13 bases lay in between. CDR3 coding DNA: TGCGCCAGCAGCCAGGCCAGCAGGAGGTACGAGCAGTACTTC. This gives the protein CASSQASRRYEQYF.

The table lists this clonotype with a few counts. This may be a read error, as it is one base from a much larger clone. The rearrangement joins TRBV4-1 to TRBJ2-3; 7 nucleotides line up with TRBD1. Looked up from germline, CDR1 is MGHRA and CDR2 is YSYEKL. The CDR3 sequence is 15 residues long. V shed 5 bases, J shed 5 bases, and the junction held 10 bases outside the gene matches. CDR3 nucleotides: TGCGCCAGCAGCTATAGGACAGGAGACATAGATACGCAGTATTTT. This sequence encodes CASSYRTGDIDTQYF.

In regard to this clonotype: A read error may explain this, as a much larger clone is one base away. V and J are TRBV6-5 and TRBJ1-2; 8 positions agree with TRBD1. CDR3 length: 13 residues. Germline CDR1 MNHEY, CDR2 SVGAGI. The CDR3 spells CAGSYDRGLGYTF. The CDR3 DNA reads TGTGCCGGCAGTTACGACAGGGGCCTAGGCTACACCTTC.

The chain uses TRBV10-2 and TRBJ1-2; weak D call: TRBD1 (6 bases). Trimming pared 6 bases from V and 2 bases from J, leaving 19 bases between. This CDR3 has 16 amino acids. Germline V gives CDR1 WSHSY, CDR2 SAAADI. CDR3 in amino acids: CASSGWEQGYNYGYTF. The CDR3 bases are TGCGCCAGCAGCGGGTGGGAACAGGGATACAACTATGGCTACACCTTC.

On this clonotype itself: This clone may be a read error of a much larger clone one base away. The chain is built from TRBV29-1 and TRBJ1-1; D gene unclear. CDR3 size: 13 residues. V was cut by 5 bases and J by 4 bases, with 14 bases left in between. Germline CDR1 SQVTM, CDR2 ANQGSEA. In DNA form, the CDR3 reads TGCAGCGTTACCCTTACGGAAGGCACTGAAGCTTTCTTT. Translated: CSVTLTEGTEAFF.

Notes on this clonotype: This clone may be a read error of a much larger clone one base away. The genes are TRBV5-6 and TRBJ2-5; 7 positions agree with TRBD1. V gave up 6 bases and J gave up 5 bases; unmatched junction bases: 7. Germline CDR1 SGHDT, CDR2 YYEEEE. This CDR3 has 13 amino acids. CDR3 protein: CASNADRLETQYF. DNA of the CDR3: TGTGCCAGCAACGCGGACAGGCTCGAGACCCAGTACTTC.

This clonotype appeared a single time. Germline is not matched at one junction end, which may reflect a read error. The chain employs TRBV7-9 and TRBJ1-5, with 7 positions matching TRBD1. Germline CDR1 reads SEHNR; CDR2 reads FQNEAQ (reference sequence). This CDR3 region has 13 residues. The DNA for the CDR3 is TGTGCCAGCAGCGGATTCCAGGGACAGCCCCAACATTTT. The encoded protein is CASSGFQGQPQHF.

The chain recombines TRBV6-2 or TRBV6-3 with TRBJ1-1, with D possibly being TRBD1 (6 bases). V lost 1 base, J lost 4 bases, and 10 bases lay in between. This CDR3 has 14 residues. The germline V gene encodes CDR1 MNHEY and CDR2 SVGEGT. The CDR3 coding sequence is TGTGCCAGCAGTTACTTAGGACAGAGCACTGAAGCTTTCTTT. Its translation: CASSYLGQSTEAFF.

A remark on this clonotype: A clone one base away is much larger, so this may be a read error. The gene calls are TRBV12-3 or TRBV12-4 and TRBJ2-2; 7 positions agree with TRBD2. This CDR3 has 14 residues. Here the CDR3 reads CARSFLADTGELFF. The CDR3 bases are TGTGCCCGCAGTTTCCTAGCGGACACCGGGGAGCTGTTTTTT.

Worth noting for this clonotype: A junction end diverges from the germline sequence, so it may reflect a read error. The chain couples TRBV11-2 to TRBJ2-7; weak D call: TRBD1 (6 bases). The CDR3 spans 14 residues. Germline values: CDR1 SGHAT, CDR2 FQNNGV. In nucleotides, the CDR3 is TGTGCCAGCAGCTTATCAGGGGCGCTTTACGACCAGCACTTC. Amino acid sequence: CASSLSGALYDQHF.

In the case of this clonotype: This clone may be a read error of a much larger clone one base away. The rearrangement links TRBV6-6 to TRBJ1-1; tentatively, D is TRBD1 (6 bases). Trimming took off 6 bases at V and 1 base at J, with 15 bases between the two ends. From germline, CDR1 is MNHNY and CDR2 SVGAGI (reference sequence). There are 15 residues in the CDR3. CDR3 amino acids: CASRYAQGQNTEAFF. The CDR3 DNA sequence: TGTGCCAGCAGATACGCTCAGGGGCAGAACACTGAAGCTTTCTTT.

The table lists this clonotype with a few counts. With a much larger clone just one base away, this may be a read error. In DNA, the CDR3 is TGCAGCGCAGACCAGCCGAGTCAAGAGACCCAGTACTTC. This sequence encodes CSADQPSQETQYF. This chain joins TRBV29-1 and TRBJ2-5; D is ambiguous. Trimming removed 7 bases at V and 2 bases at J, with 14 bases between. From germline, CDR1 is SQVTM and CDR2 ANQGSEA. The CDR3 extends over 13 amino acids.

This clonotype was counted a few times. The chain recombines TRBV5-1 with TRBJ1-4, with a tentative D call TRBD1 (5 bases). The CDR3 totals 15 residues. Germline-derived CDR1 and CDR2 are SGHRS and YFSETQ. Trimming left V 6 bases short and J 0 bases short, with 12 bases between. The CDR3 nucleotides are TGCGCCAGCAAGTACGGGGCCGCAACTAATGAAAAACTGTTTTTT. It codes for CASKYGAATNEKLFF.

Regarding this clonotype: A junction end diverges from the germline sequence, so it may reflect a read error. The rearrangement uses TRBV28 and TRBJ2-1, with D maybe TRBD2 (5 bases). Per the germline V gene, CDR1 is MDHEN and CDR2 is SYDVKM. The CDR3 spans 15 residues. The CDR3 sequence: CACSLFASYYNEQFF. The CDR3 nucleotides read TGTGCCTGCAGTTTATTCGCTAGCTACTACAATGAGCAGTTCTTC.